A single sample gave rise to the 11 T cell receptor beta chains below, sequenced in a study of T cell repertoires in cytomegalovirus infection. TCRdb independently ran MiXCR on the reads; one entry per CDR3 protein. The profile covers almost 500,000 distinct CDR3 sequences, with about 11% appearing a single time and roughly 10% taken by the ten largest. Sequenced sample: PBMCs. The receptors shown here come from a human donor in good health (CMV status not recorded). Some clones in this sample may be carry-over from other donors' samples.

This clonotype was recorded at least ten times. The chain links TRBV6-5 to TRBJ1-3; 9 positions agree with TRBD1. V was pared by 7 bases and J by 2 bases, with 9 bases of the junction left unmatched. The CDR3 is 16 residues long. Germline loops: CDR1 MNHEY, CDR2 SVGAGI. For the CDR3, the DNA is TGTGCCAGCAAAACACCCGGACAGGGGACTGGAAACACCATATATTTT. Translating it yields CASKTPGQGTGNTIYF.

Ten or more counts support this clonotype. The rearrangement uses TRBV6-1 and TRBJ2-1; possible D gene TRBD2, 6 bases. Germline assignment: CDR1 MNHNS and CDR2 SASEGT. Trimming cost V 7 bases and J 0 bases, with 7 bases left between them. The CDR3 length is 13 residues. DNA of the CDR3: TGTGCCAGCACGGGAGCCTCCTACAATGAGCAGTTCTTC. It codes for CASTGASYNEQFF.

The gene calls are TRBV29-1 and TRBJ2-2; no definite D call. This CDR3 contains 14 residues. Germline V lookup: CDR1 SQVTM, CDR2 ANQGSEA. Trimming stripped 5 bases from V and 3 bases from J, with 13 bases between. The CDR3 bases are TGCAGCGTTTGTACTCTAGAAGACACCGGGGAGCTGTTTTTT. Its protein is CSVCTLEDTGELFF.

This clonotype was observed at least ten times. V is TRBV19 and J is TRBJ1-6, with a possible D match to TRBD1 (5 bases). The CDR3 runs 15 residues. Trimming took 5 bases from V and 10 from J, leaving 18 bases between them. Germline loops: CDR1 LNHDA, CDR2 SQIVND (reference sequence). The CDR3 here is CASSPKLTEGSPLHF. The DNA of the CDR3 is TGTGCCAGTAGTCCGAAACTGACAGAGGGATCACCCCTCCACTTT.

This clonotype has a count of ten or more. This chain links TRBV19 with TRBJ1-2, with D perhaps TRBD1 (5 bases). The V gene lost 7 bases and the J gene lost 6 bases, with 18 bases spanning the gap. Germline V gene lookup returns CDR1 LNHDA and CDR2 SQIVND (reference sequence). This CDR3 contains 14 residues. The CDR3 DNA is TGTGCCAGTACCGGAAGGCAGGGTGCGGATGGCTACACCTTC. The encoded protein is CASTGRQGADGYTF.

At least ten counts were recorded for this clonotype. The J gene is TRBJ1-1, the V gene TRBV5-6; D is unresolved. V was trimmed by 1 base and J by 5 bases, leaving 18 bases between them. Germline assignment: CDR1 SGHDT and CDR2 YYEEEE. The length of the CDR3 is 16 residues. CDR3: CASSLLIGQKVTEAFF. In nucleotides, the CDR3 is TGTGCCAGCAGCTTGTTAATAGGTCAGAAAGTGACTGAAGCTTTCTTT.

This clonotype was seen many times. This rearrangement joins TRBV12-3 or TRBV12-4 to TRBJ2-7, with D possibly matching TRBD2 (5 bases). Trimming took 6 bases from V and 3 from J, leaving 9 bases between them. This CDR3 region has 12 residues. The CDR3 protein is CASRASNYEQYF. The DNA of the CDR3 is TGTGCCAGCAGGGCTAGCAACTACGAGCAGTACTTC.

This clonotype was picked up many times. The chain joins TRBV2 to TRBJ1-2; D not certain. This CDR3 contains 14 residues. V shed 1 base and J shed 0 bases, with 6 bases lying between them. The germline CDR1 and CDR2 sequences are SNHLY and FYNNEI. CDR3 in DNA: TGTGCCAGCAGTGAAGGTCCAGCTAACTATGGCTACACCTTC. Translation: CASSEGPANYGYTF.

This clonotype has a count of ten or more. V usage is TRBV6-4 and J usage is TRBJ1-5, with no clear D. The CDR3 length is 14 residues. Germline V lookup: CDR1 MRHNA, CDR2 SNTAGT. The V gene lost 3 bases and the J gene lost 2 bases, with 8 bases spanning the gap. CDR3 DNA: TGTGCCAGCAGTGAATACATCGGCAATCAGCCCCAGCATTTT. Translation: CASSEYIGNQPQHF.

This clonotype was seen a handful of times. The rearrangement uses TRBV19 and TRBJ1-5, with D unclear. This CDR3 spans 17 amino acids. In germline, CDR1 is LNHDA, CDR2 SQIVND (reference sequence). V shed 3 bases and J shed 3 bases, with 18 bases lying between them. The CDR3 sequence is CASSIPDVNALNQPQHF. CDR3 nucleotide sequence: TGTGCCAGTAGTATCCCGGACGTAAATGCACTCAATCAGCCCCAGCATTTT.

The chain carries TRBV3-1 and TRBJ2-1; D not resolved. V lost 4 bases to trimming and J lost 4 bases, with 14 bases between them. The CDR3 is 15 residues long. Germline V gene sequence: CDR1 LGHDT, CDR2 YNNKEL (reference sequence). The CDR3 sequence: CASSPLPAAYNEQFF. The DNA of the CDR3 is TGTGCCAGCAGCCCCCTCCCAGCTGCTTACAATGAGCAGTTCTTC.